The 28 T cell receptor beta chains presented below share a single source sample, sequenced in a study of identical twins. Each CDR3 protein gets one entry after TCRdb re-called the 5' RACE reads with MiXCR. This table holds more than 200,000 distinct CDR3 sequences, 9.4% found once. Sequenced sample: memory (CD45RO+) T cells sorted from blood. The receptors come from a young woman in good health.

This clonotype has a count of ten or more. J is TRBJ1-1 and V is TRBV10-2; 9 positions agree with TRBD1. The germline V gene has CDR1 WSHSY and CDR2 SAAADI. The V and J ends lost 8 bases and 6 bases, in that order; junction bases with no gene match: 10. The CDR3 runs 14 residues. The CDR3 DNA follows: TGCGCCAGCGGGACAGGGTTCGATGTGGCTGAAGCTTTCTTT. Translation gives CASGTGFDVAEAFF.

This clonotype was counted between two and nine times. The rearrangement uses TRBV7-8 and TRBJ1-5; no clear D. Germline lookup yields CDR1 SGHVS and CDR2 FQNEAQ. CDR3 size: 13 residues. V was clipped by 5 bases and J by 7 bases, with 12 bases between them. CDR3 loop: CASSPFGVQPQHF. The CDR3 nucleotides read TGTGCCAGCAGCCCCTTCGGCGTGCAGCCCCAGCATTTT.

Concerning this clonotype: A junction end diverges from the germline sequence, so it may reflect a read error. The chain joins TRBV20-1 to TRBJ2-1; TRBD1 or TRBD2 may be the D gene (6 bases each). The CDR3 sequence is 17 residues long. CDR1 and CDR2 from the germline V gene are DFQATT and SNEGSKA (reference sequence). CDR3 region: CCARETRLAGTDREQFF. The CDR3, as DNA: TGCTGTGCTAGAGAGACTAGACTGGCGGGGACTGACAGGGAGCAGTTCTTC.

This clonotype has just a few counts. The chain couples TRBV20-1 to TRBJ1-5, with unresolved D. Trimming took off 1 base at V and 6 bases at J, with 10 bases between the two ends. Germline values: CDR1 DFQATT, CDR2 SNEGSKA (reference sequence). The CDR3 has 13 residues. DNA of the CDR3: TGCAGTGCTAGAGCCGGGAATCGTCAGCCCCAGCATTTT. Its translation is CSARAGNRQPQHF.

The chain recombines TRBV7-3 with TRBJ2-3; D is undetermined. Germline V gives CDR1 SGHTA, CDR2 FQGTGA. This CDR3 contains 14 residues. V was trimmed by 4 bases and J by 4 bases, leaving 12 bases between them. The CDR3 protein is CASSSGSSADTQYF. The CDR3 region has the DNA TGTGCCAGCAGCTCTGGCAGTTCGGCAGATACGCAGTATTTT.

The table lists this clonotype with a few counts. The rearrangement links TRBV5-1 to TRBJ2-1, with 12 bases lining up with TRBD2. V dropped 4 bases and J dropped 4; count of bases not matched to a gene: 6. The CDR3 runs 16 residues. Germline V gives CDR1 SGHRS, CDR2 YFSETQ. CDR3 in DNA: TGCGCCAGCAGCCCGAGGACTAGCGGGGAGTACAATGAGCAGTTCTTC. This sequence encodes CASSPRTSGEYNEQFF.

This clonotype was detected only a few times. The rearrangement uses TRBV3-1 and TRBJ2-7, with a weak D call TRBD1 (5 bases). The V gene's germline CDR1 is LGHDT and CDR2 YNNKEL (reference sequence). The CDR3 has 15 amino acids. V lost 8 bases and J lost 0, with 17 bases in between. The CDR3 spells CASGDQGWTSYEQYF. CDR3 in DNA: TGTGCCAGCGGGGATCAGGGATGGACCTCCTACGAGCAGTACTTC.

This clonotype appeared many times. This chain uses TRBV12-3 or TRBV12-4 with TRBJ1-5; D remains ambiguous. Between the trimmed V and J ends, which lost 2 bases and 8 bases, there was a span of 10 bases. The CDR3 consists of 13 residues. The CDR3 nucleotides are TGTGCCAGCAGTTTATCCTCTAATGAGCCCCAGCATTTT. It yields the protein CASSLSSNEPQHF.

Remarks on this clonotype: One junction end does not reproduce the germline sequence, and a read error may be involved. The chain joins TRBV7-9 to TRBJ2-1, with 8 bases that match TRBD2. The CDR3 spans 13 residues. Germline CDR1 reads SEHNR; CDR2 reads FQNEAQ (reference sequence). The CDR3 here is CASSLVQGLALLF. CDR3 sequence (DNA): TGTGCCAGCAGCTTAGTTCAAGGACTAGCCCTGCTCTTC.

The table lists this clonotype with many counts. This chain links TRBV4-1 with TRBJ2-3; D call uncertain. The CDR3 contains 14 residues. Trimming pared 0 bases from V and 6 bases from J, leaving 10 bases between. Germline values: CDR1 MGHRA, CDR2 YSYEKL. The CDR3 sequence: CASSQDRPGDTQYF. CDR3 in DNA: TGCGCCAGCAGCCAAGATCGTCCTGGGGATACGCAGTATTTT.

This clonotype was seen a handful of times. The rearrangement links TRBV7-6 to TRBJ2-1; D gene uncertain. CDR3 length: 13 residues. Deletions cut 0 bases from V and 8 bases from J, with 8 bases between. Per the germline V gene, CDR1 is SGHVS and CDR2 is FNYEAQ. CDR3 sequence: CASSLALADEQFF. CDR3 coding DNA: TGTGCCAGCAGCTTAGCGCTGGCGGATGAGCAGTTCTTC.

This clonotype was observed a few times. The V gene is TRBV20-1, the J gene TRBJ2-3; D is ambiguous. V was pared by 2 bases and J by 6 bases, with 6 bases between. The CDR3 loop spans 11 amino acids. Germline values: CDR1 DFQATT, CDR2 SNEGSKA (reference sequence). In DNA form, the CDR3 reads TGCAGTGCTAGACCCAGGGATACGCAGTATTTT. As protein: CSARPRDTQYF.

The gene calls are TRBV20-1 and TRBJ2-3; no firm D call. The CDR3 is 12 residues long. Trimming removed 7 bases at V and 3 bases at J, with 11 bases between. Germline loops: CDR1 DFQATT, CDR2 SNEGSKA (reference sequence). This CDR3 is CSVSTPTDTQYF. As DNA, the CDR3 is TGCAGTGTTTCGACTCCAACAGATACGCAGTATTTT.

This clonotype came up a few times. The chain uses TRBV3-1 and TRBJ2-7; D gene uncertain. This CDR3 comprises 14 residues. CDR1 is LGHDT and CDR2 is YNNKEL in the germline V gene (reference sequence). V lost 4 bases to trimming and J lost 0 bases, with 10 bases between them. Written as DNA, the CDR3 is TGTGCCAGCAGCCCTATACCGAGCTCCTACGAGCAGTACTTC. The encoded protein is CASSPIPSSYEQYF.

The chain combines TRBV29-1 with TRBJ2-7; TRBD2 matches 13 bases. The germline gives CDR1 SQVTM, CDR2 ANQGSEA. The V segment lost 6 bases and the J segment 0 bases; nucleotides outside the gene matches: 11. CDR3 size: 17 residues. The DNA for the CDR3 is TGCAGCGTAGCGGGACTAGCGGGGCCTGTGGTCTCCTACGAGCAGTACTTC. Its protein product is CSVAGLAGPVVSYEQYF.

This clonotype was seen many times. The J gene is TRBJ1-5, the V gene TRBV5-1, with D possibly TRBD1 on 5 matching bases. V was trimmed by 4 bases and J by 0 bases, leaving 11 bases between them. CDR1 and CDR2 from the germline V gene are SGHRS and YFSETQ. The CDR3 has 15 residues. The CDR3 bases are TGCGCCAGCAGCCCCTGGGGGGGTAGCAATCAGCCCCAGCATTTT. Protein sequence: CASSPWGGSNQPQHF.

This clonotype was observed a few times. This chain links TRBV12-3 or TRBV12-4 with TRBJ2-7, with 8 bases lining up with TRBD1. The ends lost 6 bases at V and 9 bases at J; junction bases unmatched: 7. The CDR3 covers 12 residues. Here the CDR3 reads CASSYQGAGQYF. CDR3 DNA sequence: TGTGCCAGCAGCTATCAGGGGGCGGGGCAGTACTTC.

This clonotype was counted ten times or more. This chain uses TRBV5-6 with TRBJ2-3; 12 bases fit TRBD2. Germline CDR1 SGHDT, CDR2 YYEEEE. V gave up 4 bases and J gave up 3 bases; unmatched junction bases: 9. The CDR3 length is 17 residues. CDR3 amino acids: CASSGTGLAGKTDTQYF. CDR3 nucleotides: TGTGCCAGCAGCGGCACCGGACTAGCGGGAAAAACAGATACGCAGTATTTT.

The sample holds many counts of this clonotype. V is TRBV11-1 and J is TRBJ2-1, with unresolved D. The CDR3 consists of 12 residues. Germline V gives CDR1 SGHAT, CDR2 FQDESV (reference sequence). Trimming removed 3 bases from V and 15 bases from J, with 15 bases in between. In DNA form, the CDR3 reads TGTGCCAGCAGCTTGGAAGGCACCACGGCGTTCTTC. Its protein product is CASSLEGTTAFF.

The V gene is TRBV4-3, the J gene TRBJ2-7; D gene unclear. The CDR3 loop spans 13 amino acids. The V and J ends lost 0 bases and 3 bases respectively, with 6 bases between them. Per the germline V gene, CDR1 is LGHNA and CDR2 is YSLEER. CDR3 nucleotide sequence: TGCGCCAGCAGCCAAGACGTCCGCTACGAGCAGTACTTC. Protein sequence: CASSQDVRYEQYF.

This clonotype turned up a few times. The chain is built from TRBV4-3 and TRBJ2-1, with D possibly matching TRBD2 (6 bases). Germline lookup yields CDR1 LGHNA and CDR2 YSLEER. Between the trimmed V and J ends, which lost 1 base and 5 bases, there was a span of 9 bases. The CDR3 contains 14 residues. CDR3 sequence reads: CASSQVAANNEQFF. The CDR3, as DNA: TGCGCCAGCAGCCAAGTAGCGGCCAACAATGAGCAGTTCTTC.

The V gene is TRBV12-3 or TRBV12-4, the J gene TRBJ2-5, with unresolved D. Trimming took 8 bases from V and 5 from J, leaving 18 bases between them. This CDR3 spans 14 amino acids. The DNA of the CDR3 is TGTGCCAGCGGAGCAACTGGGGTACGGGAGACCCAGTACTTC. Protein sequence: CASGATGVRETQYF.

This clonotype was recorded many times. The gene calls are TRBV12-3 or TRBV12-4 and TRBJ1-4; D is possibly TRBD1 (5 bases). V was trimmed by 3 bases and J by 6 bases, leaving 14 bases between them. The CDR3 extends over 15 amino acids. The chain's CDR3 is CASSFSGAGDEKLFF. The DNA of the CDR3 is TGTGCCAGCAGTTTTTCGGGCGCGGGGGATGAAAAACTGTTTTTT.

There are many counts of this clonotype. This chain joins TRBV20-1 and TRBJ1-5; no reliable D call. The CDR3 is 12 amino acids. The V gene's germline CDR1 is DFQATT and CDR2 SNEGSKA (reference sequence). The CDR3: CRVEENNQPQHF. CDR3 in DNA: TGCAGGGTGGAGGAAAATAATCAGCCCCAGCATTTT.

The genes are TRBV4-2 and TRBJ2-3; D might be TRBD2 (6 bases). Germline V gene data show CDR1 as LGHNA and CDR2 as YNFKEQ. The CDR3 sequence is 17 residues long. Trimming cost V 4 bases and J 2 bases, with 19 bases left between them. Here the CDR3 reads CASSLLRWREPTDTQYF. CDR3 DNA sequence: TGTGCCAGCAGCCTCCTACGGTGGAGGGAGCCCACAGATACGCAGTATTTT.

This clonotype was counted at least ten times. The chain links TRBV20-1 to TRBJ2-1; a possible D gene is TRBD1 (6 bases). The CDR3 has 14 amino acids. Germline V lookup: CDR1 DFQATT, CDR2 SNEGSKA (reference sequence). V gave up 2 bases and J gave up 4 bases, with 12 bases separating them. The CDR3 region has the DNA TGCAGTGCTAGATCCTTGGACAGATACAATGAGCAGTTCTTC. Amino acid sequence: CSARSLDRYNEQFF.

This clonotype was recorded at least ten times. This chain links TRBV6-1 with TRBJ2-2; D is unresolved. CDR1 and CDR2 from the germline V gene are MNHNS and SASEGT. V was pared by 8 bases and J by 4 bases, with 8 bases between. CDR3 length equals 12 residues. The CDR3: CASRVPTGELFF. The DNA for the CDR3 is TGTGCCAGCCGGGTACCCACCGGGGAGCTGTTTTTT.

At least ten counts were recorded for this clonotype. The V call is TRBV12-3 or TRBV12-4, the J call TRBJ2-7; 11 bases are a match to TRBD2. The V segment lost 5 bases and the J segment 5 bases; nucleotides outside the gene matches: 8. This CDR3 has 15 amino acids. This CDR3 reads CASSPLTSGRHEQYF. The CDR3 DNA reads TGTGCCAGCAGTCCCCTAACTAGCGGGAGACACGAGCAGTACTTC.